The 19 T cell receptor beta chains in this list originate from one sample, sequenced in a study of T cell responses to AZD1222 COVID-19 vaccine. The repertoire was sequenced with immunoSEQ multiplex PCR; TCRdb's copy has only in-frame clones and lacks some. The profile covers around 160,000 clones, with around 88% appearing a single time and over 12% taken by the ten largest. Sample: peripheral blood, taken on day 0 of AZD1222 vaccination. These TCRs come from an adult in good health.

The rearrangement links TRBV9 to TRBJ2-5; 7 bases map to TRBD2. This CDR3 has 15 amino acids. The germline V gene encodes CDR1 SGDLS and CDR2 YYNGEE. After removal of 2 bases from V and 1 base from J, the junction contained 5 bases not matched to a gene. Here the CDR3 DNA reads TGTGCCAGCAGCGTTGCGGGGGAGGGCCAAGAGACCCAGTACTTC. Amino acid sequence: CASSVAGEGQETQYF.

The V and J genes are TRBV19 and TRBJ2-7; 7 bases line up with TRBD1. CDR3 size: 12 residues. After removal of 4 bases from V and 9 bases from J, the junction contained 6 bases not matched to a gene. Germline values: CDR1 LNHDA, CDR2 SQIVND (reference sequence). CDR3 in amino acids: CASSTRQGVQYF. CDR3 nucleotides: TGTGCCAGTAGTACCAGACAGGGTGTGCAGTACTTC.

The rearrangement joins TRBV30 to TRBJ1-5; no reliable D call. V was shortened by 0 bases and J by 5 bases, with 11 bases between the two germline ends. Germline values: CDR1 GTSNPN, CDR2 SVGIG (reference sequence). This CDR3 contains 14 residues. The CDR3 sequence: CAWSVRSGYQPQHF. As DNA, the CDR3 is TGTGCCTGGAGTGTAAGGTCCGGGTATCAGCCCCAGCATTTT. The full variable domain, with the rest looked up from reference TRBV30 and TRBJ1-5, is SQTIHQWPATLVQPVGSPLSLECTVEGTSNPNLYWYRQAAGRGLQLLFYSVGIGQISSEVPQNLSASRPQDRQFILSSKKLLLSDSGFYLCAWSVRSGYQPQHFGDGTRLSIL.

V gene TRBV7-9 combines with J gene TRBJ1-1, with D possibly TRBD1 on 6 matching bases. This CDR3 contains 14 residues. Trimming left V 5 bases short and J 7 bases short, with 17 bases between. Germline lookup yields CDR1 SEHNR and CDR2 FQNEAQ (reference sequence). CDR3 DNA: TGTGCCAGCAGCGGCTGGGACACGAGATATGAAGCTTTCTTT. Translated, it gives CASSGWDTRYEAFF.

V gene TRBV4-1 combines with J gene TRBJ1-3, with 8 bases lining up with TRBD1. The germline V gene encodes CDR1 MGHRA and CDR2 YSYEKL. The V gene end was trimmed by 3 bases and the J gene end by 0 bases; junction bases not matched to a gene: 16. This CDR3 is built from 20 residues. The CDR3 sequence is CASSQAPGQASLHSGNTIYF. CDR3 DNA: TGCGCCAGCAGCCAGGCTCCGGGACAGGCTTCGTTACACTCTGGAAACACCATATATTTT.

The chain combines TRBV7-9 with TRBJ1-2; no definite D call. The CDR3 length is 13 residues. Trimming took off 3 bases at V and 6 bases at J, with 11 bases between the two ends. Germline assignment: CDR1 SEHNR and CDR2 FQNEAQ (reference sequence). The CDR3 DNA sequence: TGTGCCAGCAGCTTCGAAGGTAGTGATGGCTACACCTTC. It encodes CASSFEGSDGYTF.

CDR3 nucleotides: TGTGCCAGCAGTGCAGGGACAGGGCGGGCTTTCTTT. Amino acid sequence: CASSAGTGRAFF. The chain recombines TRBV12-3 or TRBV12-4 with TRBJ1-1; 9 nucleotides agree with TRBD1. The CDR3 sequence is 12 residues long. The V gene end was trimmed by 5 bases and the J gene end by 11 bases; junction bases not matched to a gene: 6.

The V call is TRBV11-3, the J call TRBJ1-1; no definite D call. The CDR3 is 16 amino acids. Per the germline V gene, CDR1 is SGHNT and CDR2 is YENEEA. Trimming removed 1 base at V and 7 bases at J, with 19 bases between. In DNA, the CDR3 is TGTGCCAGCAGCTTAGGGATAGGGCAGCTTTCTAGTGAAGCTTTCTTT. Encoded protein: CASSLGIGQLSSEAFF.

J is TRBJ2-7 and V is TRBV29-1; 8 positions agree with TRBD1. From germline, CDR1 is SQVTM and CDR2 ANQGSEA. V shed 7 bases, J shed 6 bases, and the junction held 8 bases outside the gene matches. The CDR3 is made up of 12 amino acids. CDR3 protein: CSGVTGVGEQYF. Here the CDR3 DNA reads TGCAGCGGGGTGACAGGGGTGGGCGAGCAGTACTTC.

V gene TRBV6-5 combines with J gene TRBJ2-7, with 11 bases matching TRBD1. CDR1 and CDR2 (germline): MNHEY, SVGAGI. The CDR3 runs to 15 residues. The V segment lost 8 bases and the J segment 3 bases; nucleotides outside the gene matches: 9. CDR3 sequence: CASLRGQGADYEQYF. CDR3 sequence (DNA): TGTGCCAGCCTCCGCGGACAGGGGGCGGACTACGAGCAGTACTTC.

This clone came up a few times. The chain combines TRBV30 with TRBJ1-5, with a possible D match to TRBD1 (6 bases). This CDR3 is built from 14 residues. The ends were cut back, 3 bases at V and 9 bases at J, with 18 bases in the middle. CDR1 and CDR2 (germline): GTSNPN, SVGIG (reference sequence). CDR3 region: CAWRAAQGSGPQHF. The CDR3 DNA is TGTGCCTGGAGGGCCGCACAGGGCTCGGGGCCCCAGCATTTT.

This rearrangement joins TRBV19 to TRBJ1-5, with 7 bases matching TRBD1. CDR1 and CDR2 from the germline V gene are LNHDA and SQIVND (reference sequence). V trimming: 5 bases; J trimming: 3 bases; junction bases outside the gene matches: 7. CDR3 length: 15 amino acids. Here the CDR3 reads CASSLGQFINQPQHF. The DNA of the CDR3 is TGTGCCAGTAGTCTGGGACAGTTTATCAATCAGCCCCAGCATTTT. The variable domain in full, completed from reference TRBV19 and TRBJ1-5, reads DGGITQSPKYLFRKEGQNVTLSCEQNLNHDAMYWYRQDPGQGLRLIYYSQIVNDFQKGDIAEGYSVSREKKESFPLTVTSAQKNPTAFYLCASSLGQFINQPQHFGDGTRLSIL.

The chain couples TRBV9 to TRBJ1-3, with D unresolved. This CDR3 is built from 14 residues. CDR1 and CDR2 from the germline V gene are SGDLS and YYNGEE. The V and J ends lost 1 base and 0 bases respectively, with 5 bases between them. The CDR3 spells CASSVNPSGNTIYF. The DNA of the CDR3 is TGTGCCAGCAGCGTAAACCCCTCTGGAAACACCATATATTTT.

This chain links TRBV6-4 with TRBJ1-4; 10 nucleotides line up with TRBD1. CDR1 and CDR2 (germline): MRHNA, SNTAGT. The CDR3 sequence is 17 residues long. V was clipped by 6 bases and J by 5 bases; unmatched bases: 12. CDR3 DNA: TGTGCCAGCAGGACCTCTAGGGACAGGGGTCCAAATGAAAAACTGTTTTTT. Its protein product is CASRTSRDRGPNEKLFF.

The J gene is TRBJ1-2, the V gene TRBV12-3 or TRBV12-4; the D gene is possibly TRBD1 (6 bases). This CDR3 comprises 13 residues. Trimming stripped 7 bases from V and 4 bases from J, with 13 bases between. For the CDR3, the DNA is TGTGCCAGCACCATTAGGGGGGGCTATGGCTACACCTTC. Encoded protein: CASTIRGGYGYTF.

This chain connects TRBV4-2 to TRBJ1-6; the D is unclear. CDR1 is LGHNA, CDR2 YNFKEQ, per germline. The germline V and J ends were trimmed by 0 bases and 10 bases, with 13 bases remaining between them. The CDR3 is 15 amino acids. Written as DNA, the CDR3 is TGTGCCAGCAGCCAAGAGGGAGGGAGCGAATCACCCCTCCACTTT. Translation: CASSQEGGSESPLHF.

Written as DNA, the CDR3 is TGTGCCAGCAGTTACTCGATGGGGGCAAAACACTACGAGCAGTACTTC. The encoded protein is CASSYSMGAKHYEQYF. The chain joins TRBV6-6 to TRBJ2-7, with D tentatively TRBD1 (6 bases). The CDR3 is 16 residues long. Germline CDR1 MNHNY, CDR2 SVGAGI (reference sequence). V lost 0 bases and J 3 bases, leaving 15 bases between the germline ends.

The rearrangement uses TRBV14 and TRBJ1-5; D gene ambiguous. The CDR3 has 18 residues. CDR1 and CDR2 from the germline V gene are SGHDN and FVKESK. The V and J ends lost 0 bases and 3 bases respectively, with 18 bases between them. The CDR3 DNA reads TGTGCCAGCAGCCAAGAACACTTGTCCGGTGAGCTCAATCAGCCCCAGCATTTT. Translating gives CASSQEHLSGELNQPQHF.

The chain links TRBV18 to TRBJ2-7; 7 bases are a match to TRBD1. J gave up 3 bases and V 3 bases, and 8 bases lay outside the gene matches. Per germline, CDR1 KGHSH and CDR2 LQKENI. The CDR3 totals 15 residues. In nucleotides, the CDR3 is TGTGCCAGCTCACCTAGTGAGGGGGCAGGCTACGAGCAGTACTTC. Its protein is CASSPSEGAGYEQYF.